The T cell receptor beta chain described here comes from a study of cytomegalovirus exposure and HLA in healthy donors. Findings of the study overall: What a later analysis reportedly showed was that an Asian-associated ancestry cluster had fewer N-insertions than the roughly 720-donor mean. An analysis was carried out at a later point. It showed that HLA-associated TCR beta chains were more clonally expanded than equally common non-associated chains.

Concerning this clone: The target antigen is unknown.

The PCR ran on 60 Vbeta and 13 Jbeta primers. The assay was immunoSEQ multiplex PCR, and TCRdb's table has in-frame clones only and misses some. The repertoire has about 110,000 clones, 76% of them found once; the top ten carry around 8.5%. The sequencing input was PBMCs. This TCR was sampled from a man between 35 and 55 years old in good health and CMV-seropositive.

CDR3 loop: CASSGRGQGDIQYF. CDR3 bases: TGTGCCAGCAGCGGACGGGGACAGGGAGACATTCAGTACTTC. This rearrangement joins TRBV11-3 to TRBJ2-4; 9 bases are a match to TRBD1. CDR3 size: 14 residues. The junction had 7 bases not matched to a gene; V was cut back by 5 bases and J by 8 bases. Germline V CDR1 and CDR2: SGHNT, YENEEA.